This T cell receptor (beta chain) emerged from a study of T cell responses to AZD1222 COVID-19 vaccine. Here immunoSEQ multiplex PCR was the method, and the copy in TCRdb shows in-frame clones only, minus some. The data contain roughly 250,000 clones, more than 80% of them singletons. V was trimmed by 7 bases and J by 2 bases, leaving 14 bases between them. The CDR3 is 14 amino acids. Germline V gene data show CDR1 as LGHDT and CDR2 as YNNKEL (reference sequence). Study results and limitations: White British ancestry dominated among donors, who included more females, and clonal diversity was possibly underestimated.

As concerns this clone: Its antigen is not identified.

This TCR came from an adult in good health. Sequencing was performed on peripheral blood, taken on day 0 of AZD1222 vaccination. This sequence joins TRBV3-1 (or the pseudogene TRBV3-2) and TRBJ1-2, with a tentative D call TRBD1 (5 bases). The CDR3 here is CASNPGGGNYGYTF. The DNA for the CDR3 is TGTGCCAGCAACCCCGGGGGAGGGAACTATGGCTACACCTTC.